This TCR beta chain is from a study of T cell repertoires in cytomegalovirus infection. Trimming at V came to 8 bases and at J to 6 bases, leaving 9 bases not matched to a gene. Germline CDR1 is SQVTM and CDR2 is ANQGSEA. CDR3 length equals 13 residues. General observations from the study: Carriers of CMV and the relevant HLA type were discriminated by public TCR beta frequency. In two of eight donors, the top clonotype was HLA-C-restricted CMV-specific.

TCRdb recomputed calls from the reads with MiXCR, one row per CDR3 protein. The table shows about 250,000 distinct CDR3 sequences, with over 15% occurring only once. In its sample, this clonotype was seen a few times. Its antigen is as yet unknown. The clonotype was recovered from a human donor in good health (CMV status not recorded). Some clones in this sample may be carry-over from other donors' samples. Sequencing was done on a sample of CD8+ T cells from PBMCs. The chain combines TRBV29-1 with TRBJ2-3, with TRBD1 matching over 9 bases. The CDR3 protein is CSLRTGARDTQYF. As DNA, the CDR3 is TGCAGCTTACGGACAGGGGCGAGGGATACGCAGTATTTT.